This T cell receptor beta chain is drawn from a study of control samples from healthy donors and cancer patients. The CDR3 extends over 13 amino acids. The V gene's germline CDR1 is MNHEY and CDR2 SVGAGI. V gave up 6 bases and J gave up 4 bases, with 12 bases separating them. Sequencing was performed with immunoSEQ multiplex PCR; in TCRdb, only in-frame clones are kept and a portion is missing. The sample lists under 55,000 clones, 80% occurring once. The V call is TRBV6-5, the J call TRBJ1-2, with D unclear. This sequence was found in a man in his sixties or seventies in good health. The sequencing input was blood. CDR3: CASSLRVFYGYTF. The DNA of the CDR3 is TGTGCCAGCAGCCTAAGGGTTTTCTATGGCTACACCTTC.